A single sample gave rise to the 2 T cell receptor beta chains below, sequenced in a study of CD8+ T cells in alopecia areata. The sequencing template was cDNA reverse transcribed from extracted RNA. This table comes from immunoSEQ multiplex PCR, and its TCRdb copy is limited to in-frame clones, with some not included. The sample shows hundreds of thousands of clones, more than 45% of them seen only once. The sample consisted of CD4+ T cells sorted from blood, taken at week 0. Receptor source: a human donor with alopecia areata.

V gene TRBV30 combines with J gene TRBJ1-4, with TRBD1 as a possible D gene (6 bases). The germline gives CDR1 GTSNPN, CDR2 SVGIG (reference sequence). Trimming shortened V by 2 bases and J by 5 bases, and 15 bases separated the two germline ends. This CDR3 spans 15 amino acids. The CDR3 reads CAWSPGQTDNEKLFF. Here the CDR3 DNA reads TGTGCCTGGAGTCCCGGACAGACCGACAATGAAAAACTGTTTTTT.

This clone turned up a few times. The chain uses TRBV7-3 and TRBJ1-1; 10 nucleotides line up with TRBD1. Germline values: CDR1 SGHTA, CDR2 FQGTGA. With 5 bases clipped from V and 5 bases from J, the junction kept 5 bases outside the gene matches. There are 14 residues in the CDR3. CDR3 coding DNA: TGTGCCAGCAGCCCGGGACAGGGGAGGACTGAAGCTTTCTTT. It translates to CASSPGQGRTEAFF.